The 25 T cell receptor beta chains presented below share a single source sample, sequenced in a study of T cells after yellow fever vaccination. TCRdb re-analysed the 5' RACE reads in MiXCR, keeping a single row per CDR3 protein. In the table there are roughly 240,000 distinct CDR3 sequences, 6.7% of which are singletons. Sequenced here: CD4+ T cells sorted from PBMCs, sampled on the day of the yellow fever booster vaccination. The receptors were sampled from a man aged 25 to 45 who received the YFV17D yellow fever vaccine.

V usage is TRBV20-1 and J usage is TRBJ2-3; D possibly corresponds to TRBD2 (5 bases). Deletions cut 1 base from V and 3 bases from J, with 11 bases between. Germline lookup yields CDR1 DFQATT and CDR2 SNEGSKA (reference sequence). This CDR3 is built from 14 residues. The CDR3 loop is CSARVEGRTDTQYF. In nucleotides, the CDR3 is TGCAGTGCTAGAGTAGAGGGTAGGACAGATACGCAGTATTTT.

This clonotype was detected a few times. J is TRBJ2-7 and V is TRBV7-2; a weak D match, TRBD1 (6 bases). In germline, CDR1 is SGHTA, CDR2 FQGNSA. The V gene lost 5 bases and the J gene lost 1 base, with 15 bases spanning the gap. CDR3 size: 15 residues. CDR3 bases: TGTGCCAGCAGCCAACGGGGCAGGGGTTCCTACGAGCAGTACTTC. Protein: CASSQRGRGSYEQYF.

This clonotype appeared many times. The chain is built from TRBV29-1 and TRBJ2-1, with TRBD2 as a possible D gene (5 bases). The germline V gene encodes CDR1 SQVTM and CDR2 ANQGSEA. The CDR3 totals 10 residues. The V gene lost 8 bases and the J gene lost 7 bases, with 9 bases spanning the gap. CDR3 residues: CSSGLNEQFF. The CDR3 DNA is TGCAGCTCGGGGTTAAATGAGCAGTTCTTC.

This sequence joins TRBV12-3 or TRBV12-4 and TRBJ2-1; D gene ambiguous. V was clipped by 2 bases and J by 9 bases, with 8 bases between them. The CDR3 is 12 amino acids. Here the CDR3 DNA reads TGTGCCAGCAGTTTATGGGCTACTGAGCAGTTCTTC. The encoded protein is CASSLWATEQFF.

V gene TRBV7-2 combines with J gene TRBJ1-2, with TRBD1 matching over 7 bases. The germline CDR1 and CDR2 sequences are SGHTA and FQGNSA. CDR3 length: 12 amino acids. Unmatched junction bases numbered 4, after V lost 6 bases and J lost 6 bases. CDR3 loop: CASSYRGDGYTF. The CDR3 nucleotides read TGTGCCAGCAGTTACAGGGGTGATGGCTACACCTTC.

A few counts support this clonotype. J is TRBJ2-1 and V is TRBV30, with 8 bases matching TRBD2. There are 14 residues in the CDR3. CDR1 and CDR2 (germline): GTSNPN, SVGIG (reference sequence). Trimming cost V 4 bases and J 7 bases; bases outside gene matches: 9. Here the CDR3 reads CAWTGSGRMNEQFF. CDR3 DNA sequence: TGTGCCTGGACGGGCAGCGGGAGAATGAATGAGCAGTTCTTC.

This clonotype was observed a handful of times. This chain uses TRBV12-3 or TRBV12-4 with TRBJ1-2; perhaps TRBD1 as D (5 bases). V was trimmed by 0 bases and J by 4 bases, leaving 6 bases between them. The CDR3 is made up of 13 amino acids. CDR3 bases: TGTGCCAGCAGTTTAGCGGGGCCCTATGGCTACACCTTC. Protein sequence: CASSLAGPYGYTF.

In this sample, this clonotype turned up many times. V gene TRBV5-6 combines with J gene TRBJ2-3; 8 positions agree with TRBD2. The germline V gene has CDR1 SGHDT and CDR2 YYEEEE. This CDR3 has 17 amino acids. The J segment lost 4 bases and the V segment lost 4 bases, leaving 14 bases of the junction unmatched. As DNA, the CDR3 is TGTGCCAGCAGCCCCGGTATAACCAGCGGGAGCGCAGATACGCAGTATTTT. Translating it yields CASSPGITSGSADTQYF.

This clonotype was seen only a few times. The chain has TRBV28 and TRBJ2-7, with D hard to call. CDR3 length: 15 amino acids. V was shortened by 6 bases and J by 2 bases, with 17 bases between the two germline ends. Per the germline V gene, CDR1 is MDHEN and CDR2 is SYDVKM. In DNA form, the CDR3 reads TGTGCCAGCAGACCCGGTGCCGGTGGCACCTACGAGCAGTACTTC. Its translation is CASRPGAGGTYEQYF.

At least ten counts were recorded for this clonotype. CDR3 protein: CASSRSLAGDNEQFF. CDR3 coding DNA: TGTGCCAGCAGCCGAAGTCTAGCGGGGGACAATGAGCAGTTCTTC. The V call is TRBV14, the J call TRBJ2-1, with 10 bases fitting TRBD2. The germline gives CDR1 SGHDN, CDR2 FVKESK. V trimming: 4 bases; J trimming: 5 bases; junction bases outside the gene matches: 5. The CDR3 runs 15 residues.

Comments on this clonotype: One end of the junction is discordant with germline, which a read error may explain. V is TRBV7-2 and J is TRBJ2-2, with TRBD2 as a possible D gene (6 bases). The germline V gene encodes CDR1 SGHTA and CDR2 FQGNSA. The CDR3 is 12 amino acids. The CDR3 DNA is TGTGCCAGCAGCTTCGGGATCCGGGAGTTGTTTTTT. This translates into CASSFGIRELFF.

The V and J genes are TRBV20-1 and TRBJ2-2; TRBD1 matches at 11 bases. CDR1 and CDR2 (germline): DFQATT, SNEGSKA (reference sequence). The trim removed 6 bases at V and 5 bases at J, leaving 14 bases unmatched. The CDR3 has 17 residues. This CDR3 is CSAKMEGQGVRTGELFF. CDR3 nucleotides: TGCAGTGCCAAGATGGAGGGACAGGGGGTGCGAACCGGGGAGCTGTTTTTT.

This clonotype showed up many times. This CDR3 is CASSQSEHRVISVGEQFF. DNA of the CDR3: TGCGCCAGCAGTCAATCGGAGCACAGGGTGATAAGTGTCGGTGAGCAGTTCTTC. The chain recombines TRBV23-1 with TRBJ2-1; D possibly corresponds to TRBD1 (6 bases). TRBV23-1 is marked as an open reading frame, function uncertain. Trimming pared 0 bases from V and 9 bases from J, leaving 24 bases between. This CDR3 has 18 residues.

This clonotype has a count of ten or more. The V call is TRBV5-5, the J call TRBJ2-3; unclear D gene. The CDR3 is 12 residues long. Germline values: CDR1 SGHKS, CDR2 YYEKEE (reference sequence). Trimming cost V 4 bases and J 7 bases, with 10 bases left between them. CDR3 loop: CASSPTHNTQYF. As DNA, the CDR3 is TGTGCCAGCAGCCCTACCCACAATACGCAGTATTTT. The full variable domain, its missing parts supplied by reference TRBV5-5 and TRBJ2-3, is DAGVTQSPTHLIKTRGQQVTLRCSPISGHKSVSWYQQVLGQGPQFIFQYYEKEERGRGNFPDRFSARQFPNYSSELNVNALLLGDSALYLCASSPTHNTQYFGPGTRLTVL.

This clonotype was seen more than once but under ten times. The gene calls are TRBV7-2 and TRBJ2-1; D possibly corresponds to TRBD2 (5 bases). This CDR3 has 13 amino acids. Germline CDR1 SGHTA, CDR2 FQGNSA. V was clipped by 0 bases and J by 8 bases, with 8 bases between them. CDR3 protein: CASSLAVRDEQFF. In DNA form, the CDR3 reads TGTGCCAGCAGCTTAGCGGTGCGGGATGAGCAGTTCTTC.

This clonotype was seen only a few times. The chain joins TRBV11-3 to TRBJ2-3; D perhaps matches TRBD1 (6 bases). There are 16 residues in the CDR3. From germline, CDR1 is SGHNT and CDR2 YENEEA. V was shortened by 5 bases and J by 2 bases, with 17 bases between the two germline ends. The CDR3 protein is CASSVGRTATTDTQYF. In DNA, the CDR3 is TGTGCCAGCAGCGTTGGTCGGACAGCAACCACAGATACGCAGTATTTT.

The sample holds many counts of this clonotype. J is TRBJ2-2 and V is TRBV5-5; the D is unclear. Germline values: CDR1 SGHKS, CDR2 YYEKEE (reference sequence). V was shortened by 6 bases and J by 6 bases, with 15 bases between the two germline ends. This CDR3 comprises 14 residues. CDR3 in amino acids: CASTKTGVPGELFF. The CDR3 DNA reads TGTGCCAGCACCAAGACTGGGGTTCCCGGGGAGCTGTTTTTT. Drawing the rest from reference TRBV5-5 and TRBJ2-2, the complete variable domain is DAGVTQSPTHLIKTRGQQVTLRCSPISGHKSVSWYQQVLGQGPQFIFQYYEKEERGRGNFPDRFSARQFPNYSSELNVNALLLGDSALYLCASTKTGVPGELFFGEGSRLTVL.

This clonotype was counted between two and nine times. The V call is TRBV20-1, the J call TRBJ2-2; 7 bases align to TRBD1. Germline CDR1 and CDR2: DFQATT and SNEGSKA (reference sequence). The CDR3 contains 15 residues. V was pared by 2 bases and J by 4 bases, with 7 bases of the junction left unmatched. CDR3 DNA sequence: TGCAGTGCTAGATACCTTGGGACAGCCACCGGGGAGCTGTTTTTT. This codes for CSARYLGTATGELFF.

This clonotype came up many times. The J gene is TRBJ2-7, the V gene TRBV7-2, with unresolved D. Deletions cut 2 bases from V and 4 bases from J, with 15 bases between. Germline V gives CDR1 SGHTA, CDR2 FQGNSA. The length of the CDR3 is 15 residues. The DNA of the CDR3 is TGTGCCAGCAGCTTATTACCGAGTTCCCCATACGAGCAGTACTTC. Translating gives CASSLLPSSPYEQYF.

This clonotype was seen at least ten times. The V and J genes are TRBV3-1 and TRBJ1-6, with D unresolved. The CDR3 sequence is 17 residues long. Between the trimmed V and J ends, which lost 1 base and 8 bases, there was a span of 18 bases. CDR1 is LGHDT and CDR2 is YNNKEL in the germline V gene (reference sequence). CDR3 nucleotides: TGTGCCAGCAGCCAAGTTAGCTGGAGCATGCTGGATTCACCCCTCCACTTT. It codes for CASSQVSWSMLDSPLHF.

This clonotype showed up just a few times. The chain recombines TRBV19 with TRBJ1-5, with a weak D call TRBD1 (5 bases). The CDR3 runs 14 residues. Trimming removed 7 bases at V and 4 bases at J, with 14 bases between. Germline values: CDR1 LNHDA, CDR2 SQIVND (reference sequence). The CDR3 spells CASTLVGGNQPQHF. For the CDR3, the DNA is TGTGCCAGTACCTTGGTGGGGGGAAATCAGCCCCAGCATTTT.

This clonotype occurred many times. The rearrangement uses TRBV24-1 and TRBJ2-7; 8 bases line up with TRBD1. Germline V gene lookup returns CDR1 KGHDR and CDR2 SFDVKD. This CDR3 has 17 residues. The trim removed 4 bases at V and 4 bases at J, leaving 14 bases unmatched. The CDR3 is CATSDSGQGAFSYEQYF. The CDR3 nucleotides are TGTGCCACCAGTGACTCCGGACAGGGCGCCTTTTCGTACGAGCAGTACTTC.

There are many counts of this clonotype. J is TRBJ2-1 and V is TRBV12-3 or TRBV12-4; TRBD2 aligns across 7 bases. V shed 5 bases, J shed 7 bases, and the junction held 8 bases outside the gene matches. CDR3 length: 14 residues. The CDR3 sequence: CASSRASGGNEQFF. For the CDR3, the DNA is TGTGCCAGCAGTAGGGCTAGCGGAGGGAATGAGCAGTTCTTC.

This clonotype was found many times. V gene TRBV12-3 or TRBV12-4 combines with J gene TRBJ2-1, with D unresolved. This CDR3 contains 14 residues. The V end was cut by 7 bases, the J end by 7 bases, with 17 bases between. CDR3 in amino acids: CASTSSKYINEQFF. CDR3 in DNA: TGTGCCAGCACATCTTCCAAGTACATTAATGAGCAGTTCTTC.

This clonotype was seen repeatedly, ten times or more. V gene TRBV5-1 combines with J gene TRBJ1-1, with 9 bases that match TRBD1. CDR3 size: 13 residues. The V and J ends lost 4 bases and 10 bases, in that order; junction bases with no gene match: 8. The germline CDR1 and CDR2 sequences are SGHRS and YFSETQ. The CDR3 spells CASSKGQGDRAFF. The CDR3 DNA sequence: TGCGCCAGCAGCAAGGGACAGGGAGATCGAGCTTTCTTT.